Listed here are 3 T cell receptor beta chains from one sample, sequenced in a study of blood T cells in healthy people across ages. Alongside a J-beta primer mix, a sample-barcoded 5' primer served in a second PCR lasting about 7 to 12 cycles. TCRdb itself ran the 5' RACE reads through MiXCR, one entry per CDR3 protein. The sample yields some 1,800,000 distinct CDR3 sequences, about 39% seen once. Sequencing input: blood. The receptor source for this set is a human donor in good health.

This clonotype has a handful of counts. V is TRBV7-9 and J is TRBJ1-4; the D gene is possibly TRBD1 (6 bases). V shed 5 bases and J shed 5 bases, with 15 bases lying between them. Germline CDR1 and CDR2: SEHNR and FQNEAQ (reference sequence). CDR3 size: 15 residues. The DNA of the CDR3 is TGTGCCAGCAGCCCCACAGGACAGCTCAATGAAAAACTGTTTTTT. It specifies CASSPTGQLNEKLFF.

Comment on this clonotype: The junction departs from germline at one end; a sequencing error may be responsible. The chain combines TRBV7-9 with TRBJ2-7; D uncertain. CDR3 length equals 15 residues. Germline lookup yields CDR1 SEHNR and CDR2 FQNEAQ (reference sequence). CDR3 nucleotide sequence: TGTGCTAGCAGCTTAGTTGGGGAAGACCCCTACGAGCAGTACTTC. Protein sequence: CASSLVGEDPYEQYF.

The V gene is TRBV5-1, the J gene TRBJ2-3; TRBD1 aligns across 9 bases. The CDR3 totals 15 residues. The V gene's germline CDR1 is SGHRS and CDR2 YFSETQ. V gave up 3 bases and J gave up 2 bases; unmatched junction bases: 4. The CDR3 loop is CASSSGQGTTDTQYF. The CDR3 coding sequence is TGCGCCAGCAGCTCGGGACAGGGTACCACAGATACGCAGTATTTT.